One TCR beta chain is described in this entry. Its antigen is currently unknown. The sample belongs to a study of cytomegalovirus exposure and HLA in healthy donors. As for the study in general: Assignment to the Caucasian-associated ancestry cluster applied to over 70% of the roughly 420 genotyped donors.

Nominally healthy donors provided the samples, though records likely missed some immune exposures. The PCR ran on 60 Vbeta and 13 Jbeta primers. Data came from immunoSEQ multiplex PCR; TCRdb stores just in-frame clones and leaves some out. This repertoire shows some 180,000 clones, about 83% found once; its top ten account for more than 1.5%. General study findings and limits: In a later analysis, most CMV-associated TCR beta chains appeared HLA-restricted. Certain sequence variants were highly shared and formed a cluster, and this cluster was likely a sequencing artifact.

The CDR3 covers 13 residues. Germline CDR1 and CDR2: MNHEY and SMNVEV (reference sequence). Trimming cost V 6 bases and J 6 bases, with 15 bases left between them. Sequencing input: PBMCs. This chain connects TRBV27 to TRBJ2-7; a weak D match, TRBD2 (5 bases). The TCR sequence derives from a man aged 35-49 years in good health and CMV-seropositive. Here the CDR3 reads CASSRQTNREQYF. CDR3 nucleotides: TGTGCCAGCAGCCGTCAGACTAATCGCGAGCAGTACTTC.